The 9 T cell receptor beta chains in this list originate from one sample, sequenced in a study of T-cell reconstitution after alpha-beta-depleted transplantation in children. Unique molecular identifiers were used to barcode this TCRbeta library. TCRdb called the PCR reads again in MiXCR, with one record for every CDR3 protein. The sample holds under 150,000 distinct CDR3 sequences, around 9.8% seen once. The sample in question was PBMCs, mostly from graft donor cells, obtained 180 days after TCRalphabeta/CD19-depleted stem cell transplant. Every receptor here comes from a girl in the first two years of life who had a stem cell transplant for combined immunodeficiency, so the T cells may come from the graft donor.

Details on this clonotype: At one end the junction does not follow the germline gene, possibly because of a read error. The gene calls are TRBV24-1 and TRBJ2-3; D not resolved. Germline values: CDR1 KGHDR, CDR2 SFDVKD. The CDR3 runs 17 residues. The DNA of the CDR3 is TGTGCCACCAGTGATACAATGTCTGCCGGATCCCCAGAGACGCAGTATTTT. The encoded protein is CATSDTMSAGSPETQYF.

In this sample, this clonotype turned up many times. The chain joins TRBV5-6 to TRBJ2-3, with D possibly TRBD1 on 5 matching bases. The germline gives CDR1 SGHDT, CDR2 YYEEEE. This CDR3 is built from 15 residues. Deletions cut 0 bases from V and 0 bases from J, with 8 bases between. This chain's CDR3 is CASSLEQASTDTQYF. CDR3 bases: TGTGCCAGCAGCTTGGAACAGGCTAGCACAGATACGCAGTATTTT. Looking up the rest from reference TRBV5-6 and TRBJ2-3 gives the full variable domain: DAGVTQSPTHLIKTRGQQVTLRCSPKSGHDTVSWYQQALGQGPQFIFQYYEEEERQRGNFPDRFSGHQFPNYSSELNVNALLLGDSALYLCASSLEQASTDTQYFGPGTRLTVL.

The chain has TRBV20-1 and TRBJ2-7; 10 bases are a match to TRBD2. V gave up 3 bases and J gave up 3 bases; unmatched junction bases: 8. The V gene's germline CDR1 is DFQATT and CDR2 SNEGSKA (reference sequence). The CDR3 is 15 residues long. The CDR3 here is CSASPSGRKGYEQYF. CDR3 nucleotides: TGCAGTGCTAGTCCTAGCGGGAGAAAGGGCTACGAGCAGTACTTC.

This clonotype was recorded a few times. The chain recombines TRBV20-1 with TRBJ2-7, with D perhaps matching TRBD1 (6 bases). There are 13 residues in the CDR3. Trimming left V 5 bases short and J 2 bases short, with 13 bases between. CDR1 is DFQATT, CDR2 SNEGSKA, per germline (reference sequence). The CDR3 here is CSADRDTAYEQYF. Here the CDR3 DNA reads TGCAGTGCTGACCGGGACACGGCCTACGAGCAGTACTTC.

The rearrangement uses TRBV20-1 and TRBJ2-3; D could derive from TRBD1 or TRBD2 (5 bases each). Trimming took 6 bases from V and 1 from J, leaving 11 bases between them. From germline, CDR1 is DFQATT and CDR2 SNEGSKA (reference sequence). The CDR3 covers 13 residues. In DNA form, the CDR3 reads TGCAGTGCGCCCGGGACCGGCACAGATACGCAGTATTTT. Its translation: CSAPGTGTDTQYF.

The genes are TRBV18 and TRBJ2-7, with a possible D match to TRBD1 (5 bases). V was pared by 3 bases and J by 6 bases, with 9 bases between. The CDR3 consists of 12 residues. Germline loops: CDR1 KGHSH, CDR2 LQKENI. Here the CDR3 DNA reads TGTGCCAGCTCACCCCAGGGTGGCGAGCAGTACTTC. This sequence encodes CASSPQGGEQYF.

This chain uses TRBV5-1 with TRBJ2-7; tentative D call: TRBD1 (6 bases). The CDR3 is 14 amino acids. Trimming removed 4 bases at V and 5 bases at J, with 16 bases between. The germline CDR1 and CDR2 sequences are SGHRS and YFSETQ. The chain's CDR3 is CASSAYPRGNEQYF. DNA for the CDR3: TGCGCCAGCAGCGCCTACCCCAGGGGCAACGAGCAGTACTTC.

This clonotype was seen ten or more times. The rearrangement links TRBV5-1 to TRBJ2-3, with 7 bases lining up with TRBD1. Germline lookup yields CDR1 SGHRS and CDR2 YFSETQ. The CDR3 consists of 13 residues. After removal of 2 bases from V and 4 bases from J, the junction contained 1 base not matched to a gene. DNA of the CDR3: TGCGCCAGCAGCTTTCAGGGGGCAGATACGCAGTATTTT. Its protein is CASSFQGADTQYF.

V and J are TRBV5-1 and TRBJ2-1, with 8 nucleotides matching TRBD1. Trimming cost V 0 bases and J 8 bases; bases outside gene matches: 4. Germline-derived CDR1 and CDR2 are SGHRS and YFSETQ. The length of the CDR3 is 14 residues. The CDR3 DNA reads as TGCGCCAGCAGCTTGGGGACAGGGTTGGATGAGCAGTTCTTC. The encoded protein is CASSLGTGLDEQFF.